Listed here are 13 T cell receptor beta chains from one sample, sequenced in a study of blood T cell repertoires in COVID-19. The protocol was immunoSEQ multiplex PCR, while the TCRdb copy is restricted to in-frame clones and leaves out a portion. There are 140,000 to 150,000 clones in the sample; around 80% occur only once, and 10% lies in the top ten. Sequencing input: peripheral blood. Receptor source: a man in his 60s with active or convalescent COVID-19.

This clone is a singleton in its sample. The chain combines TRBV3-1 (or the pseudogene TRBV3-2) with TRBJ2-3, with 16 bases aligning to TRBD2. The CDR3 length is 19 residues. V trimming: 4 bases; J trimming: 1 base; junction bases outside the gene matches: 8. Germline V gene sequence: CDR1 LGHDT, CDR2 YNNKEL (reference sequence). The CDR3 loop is CASSPPGLAGGWGTDTQYF. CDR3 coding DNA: TGTGCCAGCAGCCCACCGGGACTAGCGGGAGGGTGGGGCACAGATACGCAGTATTTT.

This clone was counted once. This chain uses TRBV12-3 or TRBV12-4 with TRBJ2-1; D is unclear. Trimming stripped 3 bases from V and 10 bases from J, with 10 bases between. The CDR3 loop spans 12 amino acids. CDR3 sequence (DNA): TGTGCCAGCAGTTTGACGACCGGGGAGCAGTTCTTC. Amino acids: CASSLTTGEQFF.

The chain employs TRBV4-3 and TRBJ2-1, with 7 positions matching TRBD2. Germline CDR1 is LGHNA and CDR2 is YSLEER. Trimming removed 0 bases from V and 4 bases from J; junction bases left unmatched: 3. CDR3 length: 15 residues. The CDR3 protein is CASSQDQRGYNEQFF. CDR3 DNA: TGCGCCAGCAGCCAAGACCAGCGGGGATACAATGAGCAGTTCTTC.

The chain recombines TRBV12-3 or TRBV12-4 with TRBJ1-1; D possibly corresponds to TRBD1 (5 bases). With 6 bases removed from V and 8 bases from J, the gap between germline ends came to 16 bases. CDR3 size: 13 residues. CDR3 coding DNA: TGTGCCAGCAGCAAAATGGGGCAAGGAGAAGCTTTCTTT. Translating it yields CASSKMGQGEAFF.

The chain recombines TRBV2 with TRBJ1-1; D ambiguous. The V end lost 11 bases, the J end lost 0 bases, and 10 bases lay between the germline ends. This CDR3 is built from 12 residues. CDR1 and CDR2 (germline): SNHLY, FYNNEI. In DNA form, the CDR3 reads TGTGCCGGCTCAGCGATGAACACTGAAGCTTTCTTT. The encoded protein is CAGSAMNTEAFF.

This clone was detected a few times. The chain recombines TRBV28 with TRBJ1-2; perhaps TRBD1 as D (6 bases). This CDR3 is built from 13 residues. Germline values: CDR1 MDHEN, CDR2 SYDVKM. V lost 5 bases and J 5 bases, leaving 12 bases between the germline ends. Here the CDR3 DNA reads TGTGCCAGCAGTCCGGGACACCAGTATGGCTACACCTTC. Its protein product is CASSPGHQYGYTF.

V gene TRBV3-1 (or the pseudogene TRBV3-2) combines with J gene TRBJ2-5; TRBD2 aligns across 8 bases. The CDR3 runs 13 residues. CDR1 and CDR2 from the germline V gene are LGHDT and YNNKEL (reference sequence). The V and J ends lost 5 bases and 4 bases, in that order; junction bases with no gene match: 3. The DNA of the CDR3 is TGTGCCAGCAGCTCCCGGGGGGGAGAGACCCAGTACTTC. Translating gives CASSSRGGETQYF.

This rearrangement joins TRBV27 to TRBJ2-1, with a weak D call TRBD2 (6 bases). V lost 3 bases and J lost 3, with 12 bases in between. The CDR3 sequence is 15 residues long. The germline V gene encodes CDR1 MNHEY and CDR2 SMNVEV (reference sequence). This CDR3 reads CASSFFGGDYNEQFF. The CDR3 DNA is TGTGCCAGCAGTTTTTTCGGGGGTGACTACAATGAGCAGTTCTTC.

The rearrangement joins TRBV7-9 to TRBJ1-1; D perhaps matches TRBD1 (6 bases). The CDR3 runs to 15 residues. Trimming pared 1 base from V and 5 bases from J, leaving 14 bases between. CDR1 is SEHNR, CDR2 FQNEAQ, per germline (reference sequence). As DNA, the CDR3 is TGTGCCAGCAGCTTAGGTGGGGGCGTAAGAACTGAAGCTTTCTTT. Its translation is CASSLGGGVRTEAFF. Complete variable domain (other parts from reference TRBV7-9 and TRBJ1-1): DTGVSQNPRHKITKRGQNVTFRCDPISEHNRLYWYRQTLGQGPEFLTYFQNEAQLEKSRLLSDRFSAERPKGSFSTLEIQRTEQGDSAMYLCASSLGGGVRTEAFFGQGTRLTVV.

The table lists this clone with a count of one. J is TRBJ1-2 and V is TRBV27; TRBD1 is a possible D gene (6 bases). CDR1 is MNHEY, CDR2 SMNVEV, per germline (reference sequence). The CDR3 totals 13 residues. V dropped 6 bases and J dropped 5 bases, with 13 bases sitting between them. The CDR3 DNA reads TGTGCCAGCAGCCCCCAGGGGCTTTATGGCTACACCTTC. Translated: CASSPQGLYGYTF.

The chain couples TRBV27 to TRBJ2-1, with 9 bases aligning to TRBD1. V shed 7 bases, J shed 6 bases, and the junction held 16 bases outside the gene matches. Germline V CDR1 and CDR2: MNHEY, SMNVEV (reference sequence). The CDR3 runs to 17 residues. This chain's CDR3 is CASTQQGAVLAGNEQFF. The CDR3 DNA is TGTGCCAGCACACAACAGGGGGCTGTTCTAGCCGGCAATGAGCAGTTCTTC.

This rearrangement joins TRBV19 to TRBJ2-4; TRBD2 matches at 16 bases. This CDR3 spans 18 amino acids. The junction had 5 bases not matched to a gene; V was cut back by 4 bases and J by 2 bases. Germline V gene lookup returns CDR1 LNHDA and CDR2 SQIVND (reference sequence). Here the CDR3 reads CASSTGTSGRASKNIQYF. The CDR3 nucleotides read TGTGCCAGTAGTACCGGGACTAGCGGGAGGGCGTCCAAAAACATTCAGTACTTC. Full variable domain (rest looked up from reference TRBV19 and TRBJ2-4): DGGITQSPKYLFRKEGQNVTLSCEQNLNHDAMYWYRQDPGQGLRLIYYSQIVNDFQKGDIAEGYSVSREKKESFPLTVTSAQKNPTAFYLCASSTGTSGRASKNIQYFGAGTRLSVL.

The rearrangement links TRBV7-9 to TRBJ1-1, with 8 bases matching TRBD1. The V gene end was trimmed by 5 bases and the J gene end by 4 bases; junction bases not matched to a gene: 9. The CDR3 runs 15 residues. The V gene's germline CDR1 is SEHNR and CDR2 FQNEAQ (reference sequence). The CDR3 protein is CASSPSTGVGTEAFF. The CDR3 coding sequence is TGTGCCAGCAGCCCCTCGACAGGGGTGGGCACTGAAGCTTTCTTT.